The 3 T cell receptor beta chains presented below share a single source sample, sequenced in a study of tumor-infiltrating lymphocytes in localized non-small cell lung cancer. Clones were sequenced by immunoSEQ multiplex PCR, and TCRdb holds only the in-frame ones, with some missing. The sample records more than 8,500 clones, roughly 80% being singletons. Material: uninvolved lung tissue not adjacent to the tumor. These receptors originate from a human donor with non-small cell lung cancer.

The chain is built from TRBV19 and TRBJ2-7, with D possibly being TRBD1 (6 bases). The CDR3 consists of 14 residues. Germline-derived CDR1 and CDR2 are LNHDA and SQIVND (reference sequence). V was shortened by 8 bases and J by 0 bases, with 14 bases between the two germline ends. The CDR3 is CASSYRADSYEQYF. CDR3 coding DNA: TGTGCCAGTTCATACAGGGCAGACTCCTACGAGCAGTACTTC.

In its sample, this clone was seen once. The chain employs TRBV6-6 and TRBJ2-4, with TRBD2 matching 7 bases. Germline CDR1 MNHNY, CDR2 SVGAGI (reference sequence). This CDR3 comprises 14 residues. The V gene end was trimmed by 11 bases and the J gene end by 1 base; junction bases not matched to a gene: 8. In nucleotides, the CDR3 is TGTGCCGTTGGGGGGGGGATCGCCAAAAACATTCAGTACTTC. Translation: CAVGGGIAKNIQYF.

This clone was observed a handful of times. The V gene is TRBV6-5, the J gene TRBJ2-7; 7 bases map to TRBD2. V trimming: 2 bases; J trimming: 4 bases; junction bases outside the gene matches: 5. The germline V gene has CDR1 MNHEY and CDR2 SVGAGI. This CDR3 contains 14 residues. CDR3 loop: CASSYRGDGYEQYF. The CDR3 DNA reads as TGTGCCAGCAGTTACCGGGGGGATGGATACGAGCAGTACTTC.